The 7 T cell receptor beta chains reported below all come from one sample, sequenced in a study of T cells after posttransplantation cyclophosphamide. The protocol was immunoSEQ multiplex PCR, while the TCRdb copy is restricted to in-frame clones and leaves out a portion. The table lists approximately 8,000 clones, with no singletons. A marrow graft followed busulfan-fludarabine conditioning, with cyclophosphamide on days +3 and +4. The source was PBMCs, collected after allogeneic stem cell transplant with posttransplant cyclophosphamide. These receptor sequences come from a young adult male patient who received an allogeneic stem cell transplant from an unrelated donor, was CMV-positive, and had acute and chronic GVHD. Some T cells may arise from the graft donor.

The table lists this clone with many counts. The V and J genes are TRBV6-5 and TRBJ1-1; D might be TRBD1 (6 bases). Trimming shortened V by 2 bases and J by 1 base, and 8 bases separated the two germline ends. The length of the CDR3 is 14 residues. In germline, CDR1 is MNHEY, CDR2 SVGAGI. The CDR3 spells CASSYGGANTEAFF. CDR3 DNA: TGTGCCAGCAGTTACGGGGGGGCGAACACTGAAGCTTTCTTT.

In its sample, this clone ranks as medium-sized. V usage is TRBV5-4 and J usage is TRBJ1-1; TRBD1 might be the D (5 bases). The CDR3 is 15 amino acids. Per the germline V gene, CDR1 is SGHNT and CDR2 is YYREEE (reference sequence). V was cut by 6 bases and J by 3 bases, with 18 bases left in between. The CDR3, as DNA: TGTGCCAGCAACCAGGGTGTCGGAAGTTACACTGAAGCTTTCTTT. Translation gives CASNQGVGSYTEAFF.

This clone was detected many times. The gene calls are TRBV6-1 and TRBJ1-1; the D gene is possibly TRBD1 (6 bases). Germline CDR1 reads MNHNS; CDR2 reads SASEGT. The CDR3 consists of 15 residues. V was pared by 4 bases and J by 3 bases, with 15 bases between. CDR3 sequence reads: CASSGVGQWHTEAFF. CDR3 DNA sequence: TGTGCCAGCAGTGGTGTGGGACAATGGCACACTGAAGCTTTCTTT.

At least ten counts were recorded for this clone. V is TRBV7-9 and J is TRBJ2-2; a possible D gene is TRBD1 (5 bases). From germline, CDR1 is SEHNR and CDR2 FQNEAQ (reference sequence). Deletions cut 3 bases from V and 4 bases from J, with 6 bases between. The CDR3 is 13 residues long. The CDR3 coding sequence is TGTGCCAGCAGCTTTCAGGGCACCGGGGAGCTGTTTTTT. Translation: CASSFQGTGELFF.

In this sample, this clone turned up many times. The chain uses TRBV6-5 and TRBJ1-3; weak D call: TRBD1 (5 bases). This CDR3 contains 15 residues. V was shortened by 5 bases and J by 4 bases, with 15 bases between the two germline ends. Germline V gene sequence: CDR1 MNHEY, CDR2 SVGAGI. For the CDR3, the DNA is TGTGCCAGCAGTCGCTCGGGGGAACGCGGAAACACCATATATTTT. Encoded protein: CASSRSGERGNTIYF.

This clone was seen at least ten times. The V and J genes are TRBV5-1 and TRBJ2-1, with D possibly matching TRBD1 (6 bases). This CDR3 is 15 amino acids long. V was cut by 0 bases and J by 4 bases, with 11 bases left in between. Germline V gene data show CDR1 as SGHRS and CDR2 as YFSETQ. The CDR3 sequence is CASSLEQGLYNEQFF. For the CDR3, the DNA is TGCGCCAGCAGCTTGGAGCAGGGGTTATACAATGAGCAGTTCTTC.

By share, this clone counts as medium-sized (0.01 to 0.1%). J is TRBJ1-1 and V is TRBV9; tentative D call: TRBD1 (5 bases). Trimming left V 5 bases short and J 0 bases short, with 11 bases between. CDR1 SGDLS and CDR2 YYNGEE come from the germline V gene. The CDR3 extends over 14 amino acids. CDR3 nucleotide sequence: TGTGCCAGCAGGCCCGGGACTATGAACACTGAAGCTTTCTTT. It is translated as CASRPGTMNTEAFF.